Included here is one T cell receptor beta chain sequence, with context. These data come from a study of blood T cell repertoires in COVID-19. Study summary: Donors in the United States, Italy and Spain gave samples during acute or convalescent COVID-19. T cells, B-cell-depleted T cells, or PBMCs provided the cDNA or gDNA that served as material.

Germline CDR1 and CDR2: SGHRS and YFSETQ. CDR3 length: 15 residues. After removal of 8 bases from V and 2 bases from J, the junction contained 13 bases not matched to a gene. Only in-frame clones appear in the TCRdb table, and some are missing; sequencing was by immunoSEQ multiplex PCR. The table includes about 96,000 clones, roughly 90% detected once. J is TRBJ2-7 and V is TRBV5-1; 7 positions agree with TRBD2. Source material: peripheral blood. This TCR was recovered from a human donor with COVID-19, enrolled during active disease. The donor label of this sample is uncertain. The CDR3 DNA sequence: TGCGCCAGTTGCAACGGGGGAGGGGAGGCCTACGAGCAGTACTTC. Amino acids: CASCNGGGEAYEQYF. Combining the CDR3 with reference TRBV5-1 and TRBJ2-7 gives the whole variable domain KAGVTQTPRYLIKTRGQQVTLSCSPISGHRSVSWYQQTPGQGLQFLFEYFSETQRNKGNFPGRFSGRQFSNSRSEMNVSTLELGDSALYLCASCNGGGEAYEQYFGPGTRLTVT.